Listed below are T cell receptor beta chains from one sample, sequenced in a study of technical replicates of blood from a handful of donors. Assay: immunoSEQ multiplex PCR; the TCRdb copy retains only in-frame clones and omits some. The top ten hold 0.36% of the sample, which has roughly 71,000 clones, around nine tenths seen once. The sequenced sample consisted of T cells isolated from PBMCs. The receptors originated from a human donor in good health. The CDR3 runs from the conserved cysteine through the conserved F or W. Each record gives: clone size, V gene, D gene, J gene, CDR3 DNA, CDR3 protein. D genes are given only for firm matches. Clone size appears in some rows only: once, few, many, or a class for an expanded clone.

clone size: .; V gene: TRBV4-1; D gene: TRBD2; J gene: TRBJ2-3; CDR3 DNA: TGCGCCAGCAGCCAAGATCAACCTAGCGGGAGGGCCTTGGGCACAGATACGCAGTATTTT; CDR3 protein: CASSQDQPSGRALGTDTQYF
clone size: .; V gene: TRBV28; D gene: .; J gene: TRBJ2-7; CDR3 DNA: TGTGCCAGCACGGCAGGGGAGGGTGACGAGCAGTACTTC; CDR3 protein: CASTAGEGDEQYF
clone size: few; V gene: TRBV28; D gene: TRBD1; J gene: TRBJ1-5; CDR3 DNA: TGTGCCAGCAGTTCCCGAAGACAGGGAACAAGCTATCAGCCCCAGCATTTT; CDR3 protein: CASSSRRQGTSYQPQHF
clone size: .; V gene: TRBV7-3; D gene: .; J gene: TRBJ2-7; CDR3 DNA: TGTGCCAGCCAAAAGCAGTACTTC; CDR3 protein: CASQKQYF
clone size: .; V gene: TRBV5-8; D gene: .; J gene: TRBJ1-5; CDR3 DNA: TGTGCCAGCAGCTTATATAGGGGTTTTGGGCTCAATCAGCCCCAGCATTTT; CDR3 protein: CASSLYRGFGLNQPQHF
clone size: .; V gene: TRBV25-1; D gene: .; J gene: TRBJ2-5; CDR3 DNA: TGTGCCAGCAGTGATTGGCAGGCGGGACGGCAAGAGACCCAGTACTTC; CDR3 protein: CASSDWQAGRQETQYF
clone size: few; V gene: TRBV13; D gene: .; J gene: TRBJ1-1; CDR3 DNA: TGTGCCAGCAGCATTAACAGGGCTGTCACTGAAGCTTTCTTT; CDR3 protein: CASSINRAVTEAFF
clone size: .; V gene: TRBV28; D gene: .; J gene: TRBJ2-5; CDR3 DNA: TGTGCCTGCCCGGGACATCAAGAGACCCAGTACTTC; CDR3 protein: CACPGHQETQYF
clone size: .; V gene: TRBV5-1; D gene: .; J gene: TRBJ2-7; CDR3 DNA: TGCGCCAGCAGCTTAGCCGGTCTGAGGGAGCAGTACTTC; CDR3 protein: CASSLAGLREQYF
clone size: .; V gene: TRBV4-2; D gene: TRBD2; J gene: TRBJ2-1; CDR3 DNA: TGTGCCAGCAGCCAAGATTGGGGACTAGCGGGAGCCTACTACAATGAGCAGTTCTTC; CDR3 protein: CASSQDWGLAGAYYNEQFF
clone size: once; V gene: TRBV6-4; D gene: .; J gene: TRBJ1-2; CDR3 DNA: TGTGCCAGCAGTGAAGGTCCGGGACATGGGTTTCGCTACACCTTC; CDR3 protein: CASSEGPGHGFRYTF
clone size: .; V gene: TRBV5-1; D gene: .; J gene: TRBJ1-1; CDR3 DNA: TGCGCCAGCAGCTTGGCCAGTGTGGGGGCGAATACTGAAGCTTTCTTT; CDR3 protein: CASSLASVGANTEAFF
clone size: .; V gene: TRBV27; D gene: .; J gene: TRBJ2-1; CDR3 DNA: TGTGCCAGCAGTTATATTTCCTCCTACAATGAGCAGTTCTTC; CDR3 protein: CASSYISSYNEQFF
clone size: few; V gene: TRBV14; D gene: TRBD1; J gene: TRBJ1-1; CDR3 DNA: TGTGCCAGCAGCCACGGGGACAGGGGGACTGAAGCTTTCTTT; CDR3 protein: CASSHGDRGTEAFF
clone size: .; V gene: TRBV5-6; D gene: TRBD1; J gene: TRBJ1-3; CDR3 DNA: TGTGCCAGCAGCTACACAGGGGTAGGGGGAAACACCATATATTTT; CDR3 protein: CASSYTGVGGNTIYF
clone size: .; V gene: TRBV30; D gene: TRBD2; J gene: TRBJ2-1; CDR3 DNA: TGTGCCTGGAGTGTAGGGATAGCGGGAGGCGACAATGAGCAGTTCTTC; CDR3 protein: CAWSVGIAGGDNEQFF
clone size: once; V gene: TRBV7-3; D gene: .; J gene: TRBJ2-7; CDR3 DNA: TGTGCCAGCAGCTTCTTGACCAGCTCGGGACTCTACGAGCAGTACTTC; CDR3 protein: CASSFLTSSGLYEQYF
clone size: .; V gene: TRBV28; D gene: TRBD2; J gene: TRBJ2-7; CDR3 DNA: TGTGCCAGCAGTCTAGCGGGGCAATACGAGCAGTACTTC; CDR3 protein: CASSLAGQYEQYF
clone size: .; V gene: TRBV2; D gene: .; J gene: TRBJ1-5; CDR3 DNA: TGTGCCAGCAGTAAAGTCGGGGTAGGGAATCAGCCCCAGCATTTT; CDR3 protein: CASSKVGVGNQPQHF
clone size: .; V gene: TRBV18; D gene: .; J gene: TRBJ1-1; CDR3 DNA: TGTGCCAGCTCACCAGGCAAGAACACTGAAGCTTTCTTT; CDR3 protein: CASSPGKNTEAFF
clone size: few; V gene: TRBV27; D gene: TRBD1; J gene: TRBJ2-7; CDR3 DNA: TGTGCCAGCAGTTATGGGGGACAGAACTACGAGCAGTACTTC; CDR3 protein: CASSYGGQNYEQYF
clone size: .; V gene: TRBV6-1; D gene: TRBD2; J gene: TRBJ2-5; CDR3 DNA: TGTGCCAGCAGTCAAGACCCGGGACTAGCGGGAGTCGGAGAGACCCAGTACTTC; CDR3 protein: CASSQDPGLAGVGETQYF
clone size: .; V gene: TRBV7-9; D gene: .; J gene: TRBJ2-1; CDR3 DNA: TGTGCCAGCAGTTTTATCTCAAGCGGCAATGAGCAGTTCTTC; CDR3 protein: CASSFISSGNEQFF
clone size: .; V gene: TRBV10-3; D gene: TRBD1; J gene: TRBJ2-2; CDR3 DNA: TGTGCCATCAGTGGTGTGACAGGGAGAGATAGCACCGGGGAGCTGTTTTTT; CDR3 protein: CAISGVTGRDSTGELFF
clone size: .; V gene: TRBV29-1; D gene: .; J gene: TRBJ1-5; CDR3 DNA: TGCAGCGTCGTCGACAGTGACAATATGTGGCCCCAGCATTTT; CDR3 protein: CSVVDSDNMWPQHF
clone size: .; V gene: TRBV9; D gene: .; J gene: TRBJ1-1; CDR3 DNA: TGTGCCAGCAGCACACACCCAGATATGAACACTGAAGCTTTCTTT; CDR3 protein: CASSTHPDMNTEAFF
clone size: .; V gene: TRBV7-6; D gene: .; J gene: TRBJ2-7; CDR3 DNA: TGTGCCAGCAGCTTTAGGGGCACAGAGTTTACCTACGAGCAGTACTTC; CDR3 protein: CASSFRGTEFTYEQYF
clone size: .; V gene: TRBV13; D gene: TRBD2; J gene: TRBJ2-4; CDR3 DNA: TGTGCCAGCAGCTTTGGGGGACTAGCGGAGTACTTC; CDR3 protein: CASSFGGLAEYF
clone size: .; V gene: TRBV7-9; D gene: .; J gene: TRBJ2-7; CDR3 DNA: TGTGCCAGCAGCTCCATTCAGGGGGGCACCTACGAGCAGTACTTC; CDR3 protein: CASSSIQGGTYEQYF
clone size: .; V gene: TRBV19; D gene: TRBD2; J gene: TRBJ2-2; CDR3 DNA: TGTGCCAGTAGTACTACTAGCGGGAGGGGATACGGGGAGCTGTTTTTT; CDR3 protein: CASSTTSGRGYGELFF
clone size: .; V gene: TRBV15; D gene: TRBD1; J gene: TRBJ1-1; CDR3 DNA: TGTGCCACCAGTTTGACAGGGGGTAACACTGAAGCTTTCTTT; CDR3 protein: CATSLTGGNTEAFF
clone size: once; V gene: TRBV7-3; D gene: TRBD1; J gene: TRBJ2-7; CDR3 DNA: TGTGCCAGCAGCCCCTCGTATACAGGGGTCCCCTACGAGCAGTACTTC; CDR3 protein: CASSPSYTGVPYEQYF
clone size: .; V gene: TRBV30; D gene: TRBD1; J gene: TRBJ2-6; CDR3 DNA: TGTGCCTTCTATACCGGGACAGGGCTTAGAGGGGCCAACGTCCTGACTTTC; CDR3 protein: CAFYTGTGLRGANVLTF
clone size: .; V gene: TRBV4-3; D gene: .; J gene: TRBJ2-1; CDR3 DNA: TGCGCCAGCAGCCAGGAGGGAGGAAACTCCTACAATGAGCAGTTCTTC; CDR3 protein: CASSQEGGNSYNEQFF
clone size: .; V gene: TRBV19; D gene: .; J gene: TRBJ1-3; CDR3 DNA: TGTGCCAGTATGAGACAGGTCTCTGGAAACACCATATATTTT; CDR3 protein: CASMRQVSGNTIYF
clone size: .; V gene: TRBV15; D gene: .; J gene: TRBJ2-7; CDR3 DNA: TGTGCCACCAGCATCAGCGGTTACGAGCAGTACTTC; CDR3 protein: CATSISGYEQYF
clone size: .; V gene: TRBV19; D gene: TRBD1; J gene: TRBJ1-1; CDR3 DNA: TGTGCCAGTAGTACAACCGGGACAGGGGGCACTGAAGCTTTCTTT; CDR3 protein: CASSTTGTGGTEAFF
clone size: .; V gene: TRBV29-1; D gene: .; J gene: TRBJ2-7; CDR3 DNA: TGCAGCGTTGGCACGTCGGGTAACTACGAGCAGTACTTC; CDR3 protein: CSVGTSGNYEQYF
clone size: .; V gene: TRBV4-2; D gene: TRBD1; J gene: TRBJ2-7; CDR3 DNA: TGTGCCAGCAGCCCAAGGACAGGGAGCGTATACGAGCAGTACTTC; CDR3 protein: CASSPRTGSVYEQYF
clone size: .; V gene: TRBV6-5; D gene: TRBD1; J gene: TRBJ2-7; CDR3 DNA: TGTGCCAGCAGTTACTCTTGGACAGGGGCGAACGAGCAGTACTTC; CDR3 protein: CASSYSWTGANEQYF
clone size: .; V gene: TRBV6-1; D gene: .; J gene: TRBJ1-4; CDR3 DNA: TGTGCCAGCAGTGTAGAGGTTTGGAGTGAAAAACTGTTTTTT; CDR3 protein: CASSVEVWSEKLFF
clone size: .; V gene: TRBV30; D gene: .; J gene: TRBJ2-2; CDR3 DNA: TGTGCCTGGAGTTACGGGAGCAGCACCGGGGAGCTGTTTTTT; CDR3 protein: CAWSYGSSTGELFF
clone size: once; V gene: TRBV28; D gene: TRBD1; J gene: TRBJ1-2; CDR3 DNA: TGTGCCAGCATTGGGCAGGGGGCCACGGTGAACTATGGCTACACCTTC; CDR3 protein: CASIGQGATVNYGYTF
clone size: .; V gene: TRBV28; D gene: .; J gene: TRBJ2-5; CDR3 DNA: TGTGCCAGCAGTAATTTAAAGACAGCCCAAGAGACCCAGTACTTC; CDR3 protein: CASSNLKTAQETQYF
clone size: .; V gene: TRBV11-2; D gene: .; J gene: TRBJ1-3; CDR3 DNA: TGTGCCAGCAGCCCGTGGACAGACCCTGGAAACACCATATATTTT; CDR3 protein: CASSPWTDPGNTIYF
clone size: .; V gene: TRBV7-2; D gene: .; J gene: TRBJ1-5; CDR3 DNA: TGTGCCAGCAGCTTAGTAAGCAGCAATCAGCCCCAGCATTTT; CDR3 protein: CASSLVSSNQPQHF
clone size: .; V gene: TRBV7-8; D gene: TRBD2; J gene: TRBJ2-1; CDR3 DNA: TGTGCCAGCAGCTTGGAAGCGGGACCTTCCTACAATGAGCAGTTCTTC; CDR3 protein: CASSLEAGPSYNEQFF
clone size: .; V gene: TRBV6-1; D gene: TRBD2; J gene: TRBJ2-1; CDR3 DNA: TGTGCCAGCAGTGGGACTAGCTTGGGTGAGCAGTTCTTC; CDR3 protein: CASSGTSLGEQFF
clone size: .; V gene: TRBV7-2; D gene: TRBD2; J gene: TRBJ2-7; CDR3 DNA: TGTGCCAGCAGCTTCTTGGGACTAGCGTTGAGCTCCTACGAGCAGTACTTC; CDR3 protein: CASSFLGLALSSYEQYF